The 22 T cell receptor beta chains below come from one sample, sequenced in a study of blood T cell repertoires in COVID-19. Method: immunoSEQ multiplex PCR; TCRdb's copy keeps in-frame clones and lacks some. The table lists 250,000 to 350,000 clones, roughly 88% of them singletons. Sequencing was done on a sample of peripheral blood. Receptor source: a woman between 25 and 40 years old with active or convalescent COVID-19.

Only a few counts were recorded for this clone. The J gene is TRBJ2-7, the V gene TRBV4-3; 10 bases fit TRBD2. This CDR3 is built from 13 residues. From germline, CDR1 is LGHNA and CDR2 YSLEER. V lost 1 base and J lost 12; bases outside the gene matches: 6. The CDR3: CASSQVLAGPRYF. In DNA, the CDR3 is TGCGCCAGCAGCCAAGTACTAGCGGGACCGCGGTACTTC.

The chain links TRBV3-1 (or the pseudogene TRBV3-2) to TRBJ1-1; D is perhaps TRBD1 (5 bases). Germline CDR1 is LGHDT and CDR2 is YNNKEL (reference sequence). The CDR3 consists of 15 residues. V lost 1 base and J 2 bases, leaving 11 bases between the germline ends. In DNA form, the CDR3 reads TGTGCCAGCAGCCAAGGGGGGAGGACTAACACTGAAGCTTTCTTT. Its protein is CASSQGGRTNTEAFF.

The CDR3 spells CASSPGQGYEQYF. The CDR3 coding sequence is TGTGCCAGCAGCCCGGGACAGGGCTACGAGCAGTACTTC. V and J are TRBV27 and TRBJ2-7; 9 bases line up with TRBD1. The CDR3 runs 13 residues. CDR1 is MNHEY, CDR2 SMNVEV, per germline (reference sequence). The V gene end was trimmed by 6 bases and the J gene end by 3 bases; junction bases not matched to a gene: 3.

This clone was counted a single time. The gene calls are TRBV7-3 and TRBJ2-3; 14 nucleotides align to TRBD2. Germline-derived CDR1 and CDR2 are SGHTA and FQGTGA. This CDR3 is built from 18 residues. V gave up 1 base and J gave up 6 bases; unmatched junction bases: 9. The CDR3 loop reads CASSLRPLGLAGEDTQYF. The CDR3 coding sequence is TGTGCCAGCAGCTTAAGGCCTCTGGGACTAGCGGGGGAGGATACGCAGTATTTT.

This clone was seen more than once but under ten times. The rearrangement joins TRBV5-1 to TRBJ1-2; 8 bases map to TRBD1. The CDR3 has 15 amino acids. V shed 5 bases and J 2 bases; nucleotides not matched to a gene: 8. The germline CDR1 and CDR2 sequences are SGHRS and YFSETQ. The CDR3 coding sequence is TGCGCCAGCAGGGAGACAGGGGCCCTCAACTATGGCTACACCTTC. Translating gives CASRETGALNYGYTF.

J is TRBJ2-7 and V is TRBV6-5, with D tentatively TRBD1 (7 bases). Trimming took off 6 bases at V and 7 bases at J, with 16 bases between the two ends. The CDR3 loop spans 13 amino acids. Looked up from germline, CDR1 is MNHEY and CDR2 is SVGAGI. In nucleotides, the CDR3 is TGTGCCAGCAGATTCCCAGGGGGGAGTGAGCAGTACTTC. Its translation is CASRFPGGSEQYF.

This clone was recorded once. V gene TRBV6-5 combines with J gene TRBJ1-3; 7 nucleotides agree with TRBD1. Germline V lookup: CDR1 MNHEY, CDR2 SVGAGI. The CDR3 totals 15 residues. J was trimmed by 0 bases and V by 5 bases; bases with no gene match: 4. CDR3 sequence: CASSRGPYSGNTIYF. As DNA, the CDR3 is TGTGCCAGCAGTAGGGGGCCCTACTCTGGAAACACCATATATTTT.

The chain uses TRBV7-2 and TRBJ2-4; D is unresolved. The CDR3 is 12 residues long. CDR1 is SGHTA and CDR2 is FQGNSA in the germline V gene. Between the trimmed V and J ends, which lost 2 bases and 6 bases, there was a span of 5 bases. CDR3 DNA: TGTGCCAGCAGCTTAAACGGAAACATTCAGTACTTC. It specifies CASSLNGNIQYF.

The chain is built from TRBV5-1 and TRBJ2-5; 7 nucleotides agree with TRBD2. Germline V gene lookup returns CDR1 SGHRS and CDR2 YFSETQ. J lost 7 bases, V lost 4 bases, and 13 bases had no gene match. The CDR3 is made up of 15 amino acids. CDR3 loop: CASSPSGAGTGTQYF. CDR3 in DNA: TGCGCCAGCAGCCCCAGCGGGGCAGGGACTGGGACCCAGTACTTC.

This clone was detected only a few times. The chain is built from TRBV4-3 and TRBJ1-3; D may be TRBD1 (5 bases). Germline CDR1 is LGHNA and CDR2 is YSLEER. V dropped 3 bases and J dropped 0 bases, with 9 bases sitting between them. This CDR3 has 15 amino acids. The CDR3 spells CASSQDTTSGNTIYF. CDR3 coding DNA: TGCGCCAGCAGCCAGGACACCACCTCTGGAAACACCATATATTTT.

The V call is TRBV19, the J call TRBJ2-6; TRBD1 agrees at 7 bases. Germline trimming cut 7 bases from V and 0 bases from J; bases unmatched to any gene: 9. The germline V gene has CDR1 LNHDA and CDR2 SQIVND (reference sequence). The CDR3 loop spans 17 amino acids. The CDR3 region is CASTRGGQNSGANVLTF. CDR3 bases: TGTGCCAGTACCCGTGGGGGACAGAACTCTGGGGCCAACGTCCTGACTTTC. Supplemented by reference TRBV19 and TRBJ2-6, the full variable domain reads DGGITQSPKYLFRKEGQNVTLSCEQNLNHDAMYWYRQDPGQGLRLIYYSQIVNDFQKGDIAEGYSVSREKKESFPLTVTSAQKNPTAFYLCASTRGGQNSGANVLTFGAGSRLTVL.

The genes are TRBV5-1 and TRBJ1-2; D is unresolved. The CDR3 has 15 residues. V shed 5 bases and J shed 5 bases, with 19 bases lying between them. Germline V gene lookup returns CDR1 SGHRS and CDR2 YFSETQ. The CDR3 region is CASRESGPGSYGYTF. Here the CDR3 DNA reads TGCGCCAGCAGAGAGAGCGGACCGGGGTCTTATGGCTACACCTTC. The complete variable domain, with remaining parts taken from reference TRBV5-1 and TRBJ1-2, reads KAGVTQTPRYLIKTRGQQVTLSCSPISGHRSVSWYQQTPGQGLQFLFEYFSETQRNKGNFPGRFSGRQFSNSRSEMNVSTLELGDSALYLCASRESGPGSYGYTFGSGTRLTVV.

The CDR3 spells CSVENARALRDTQYF. Written as DNA, the CDR3 is TGCAGCGTTGAAAACGCCAGGGCTCTAAGAGATACGCAGTATTTT. The V gene is TRBV29-1, the J gene TRBJ2-3; D is possibly TRBD1 (5 bases). CDR1 and CDR2 from the germline V gene are SQVTM and ANQGSEA. The V gene lost 2 bases and the J gene lost 5 bases, with 17 bases spanning the gap. The CDR3 extends over 15 amino acids.

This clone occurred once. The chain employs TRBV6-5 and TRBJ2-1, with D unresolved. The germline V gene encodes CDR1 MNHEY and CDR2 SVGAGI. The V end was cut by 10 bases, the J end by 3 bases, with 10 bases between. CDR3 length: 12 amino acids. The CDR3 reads CATSPGYNEQFF. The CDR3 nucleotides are TGTGCCACAAGCCCAGGCTACAATGAGCAGTTCTTC.

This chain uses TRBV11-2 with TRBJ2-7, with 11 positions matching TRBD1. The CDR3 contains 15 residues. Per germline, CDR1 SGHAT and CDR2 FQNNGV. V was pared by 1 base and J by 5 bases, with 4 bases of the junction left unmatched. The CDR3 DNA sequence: TGTGCCAGCAGCTTAGGGACAGGGGGCTATCACGAGCAGTACTTC. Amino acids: CASSLGTGGYHEQYF.

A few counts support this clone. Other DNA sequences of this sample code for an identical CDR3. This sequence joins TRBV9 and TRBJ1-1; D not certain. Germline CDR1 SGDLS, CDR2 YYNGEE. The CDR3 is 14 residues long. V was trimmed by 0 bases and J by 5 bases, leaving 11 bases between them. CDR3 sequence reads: CASSVGGGETEAFF. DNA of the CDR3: TGTGCCAGCAGCGTAGGGGGTGGGGAGACTGAAGCTTTCTTT.

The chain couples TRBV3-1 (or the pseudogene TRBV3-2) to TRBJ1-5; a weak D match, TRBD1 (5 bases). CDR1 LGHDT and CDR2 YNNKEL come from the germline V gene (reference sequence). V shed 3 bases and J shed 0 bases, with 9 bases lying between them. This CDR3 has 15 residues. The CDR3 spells CASSQGRASNQPQHF. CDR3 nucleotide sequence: TGTGCCAGCAGCCAGGGCAGGGCTAGCAATCAGCCCCAGCATTTT.

DNA for the CDR3: TGTGCCAGCAGTATCTCCGGGGTCGGTAATTCACCCCTCCACTTT. This codes for CASSISGVGNSPLHF. The chain combines TRBV6-5 with TRBJ1-6; D remains ambiguous. Germline V lookup: CDR1 MNHEY, CDR2 SVGAGI. The CDR3 covers 15 residues. V was trimmed by 5 bases and J by 6 bases, leaving 14 bases between them.

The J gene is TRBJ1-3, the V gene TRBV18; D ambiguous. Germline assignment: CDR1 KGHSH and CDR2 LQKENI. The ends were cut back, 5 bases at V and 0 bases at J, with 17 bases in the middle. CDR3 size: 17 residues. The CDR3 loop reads CASSENAPGSSGNTIYF. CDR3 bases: TGTGCCAGCTCAGAAAACGCCCCGGGGAGCTCTGGAAACACCATATATTTT.

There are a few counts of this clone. The CDR3 DNA follows: TGTGCCAGTAGTCGTAAGCAGGGATTCAATTCACCCCTCCACTTT. Translating it yields CASSRKQGFNSPLHF. This rearrangement joins TRBV19 to TRBJ1-6; D may be TRBD1 (5 bases). The V gene's germline CDR1 is LNHDA and CDR2 SQIVND (reference sequence). The CDR3 runs to 15 residues. Deletions cut 5 bases from V and 7 bases from J, with 15 bases between.

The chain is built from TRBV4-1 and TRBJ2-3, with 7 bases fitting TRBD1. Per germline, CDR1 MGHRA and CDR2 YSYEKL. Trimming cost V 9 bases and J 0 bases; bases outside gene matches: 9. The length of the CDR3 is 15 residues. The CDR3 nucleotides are TGCGCCAGTCATACTACAGGGGAAAGCACAGATACGCAGTATTTT. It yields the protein CASHTTGESTDTQYF.

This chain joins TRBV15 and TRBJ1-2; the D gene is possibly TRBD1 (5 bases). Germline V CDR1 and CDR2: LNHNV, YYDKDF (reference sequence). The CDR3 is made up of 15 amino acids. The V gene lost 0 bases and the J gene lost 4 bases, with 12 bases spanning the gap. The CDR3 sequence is CATSREQGLFYGYTF. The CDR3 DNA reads TGTGCCACCAGCAGAGAGCAGGGCCTATTCTATGGCTACACCTTC.